The 20 T cell receptor beta chains below all came from one sample that was sequenced in a study of siplizumab effects on memory and regulatory T cells. The assay was immunoSEQ multiplex PCR, and TCRdb's table has in-frame clones only and misses some. The data hold 100,000 to 110,000 clones, with around 93% observed a single time. Sequencing was carried out using non-Treg CD4+ T cells sorted from blood. These receptors originate from a human donor in good health.

In DNA form, the CDR3 reads TGTGCCAGTAGTATTACCTCCGGAGAGACCCAGTACTTC. Translated: CASSITSGETQYF. The V gene is TRBV19, the J gene TRBJ2-5; D is ambiguous. The V gene lost 3 bases and the J gene lost 4 bases, with 9 bases spanning the gap. The CDR3 extends over 13 amino acids. Germline assignment: CDR1 LNHDA and CDR2 SQIVND (reference sequence).

V and J are TRBV5-6 and TRBJ1-6; 11 positions agree with TRBD1. Trimming cost V 5 bases and J 5 bases; bases outside gene matches: 3. The germline V gene has CDR1 SGHDT and CDR2 YYEEEE. The CDR3 loop spans 15 amino acids. CDR3 loop: CASSRDRGNNSPLHF. CDR3 in DNA: TGTGCCAGCAGTAGGGACAGGGGGAATAATTCACCCCTCCACTTT.

The rearrangement joins TRBV5-1 to TRBJ1-1, with D unclear. With 0 bases removed from V and 1 base from J, the gap between germline ends came to 4 bases. The CDR3 spans 13 residues. Germline lookup yields CDR1 SGHRS and CDR2 YFSETQ. CDR3 bases: TGCGCCAGCAGCTTGGTCAGGAACACTGAAGCTTTCTTT. This encodes CASSLVRNTEAFF.

The chain joins TRBV14 to TRBJ2-1; 9 nucleotides match TRBD1. This CDR3 has 15 amino acids. Germline V gene data show CDR1 as SGHDN and CDR2 as FVKESK. V lost 4 bases to trimming and J lost 5 bases; unmatched junction nucleotides: 6. DNA of the CDR3: TGTGCCAGCAGCCGCAGACAGGGGGAGGACAATGAGCAGTTCTTC. Its translation: CASSRRQGEDNEQFF. Complete variable domain (other parts from reference TRBV14 and TRBJ2-1): EAGVTQFPSHSVIEKGQTVTLRCDPISGHDNLYWYRRVMGKEIKFLLHFVKESKQDESGMPNNRFLAERTGGTYSTLKVQPAELEDSGVYFCASSRRQGEDNEQFFGPGTRLTVL.

The V call is TRBV19, the J call TRBJ1-4, with 9 bases identical to TRBD1. Looked up from germline, CDR1 is LNHDA and CDR2 is SQIVND (reference sequence). V gave up 1 base and J gave up 7 bases; unmatched junction bases: 4. This CDR3 contains 15 residues. CDR3 DNA: TGTGCCAGTAGTATAGCACAGGGGGCGCGTGAAAAACTGTTTTTT. Encoded protein: CASSIAQGAREKLFF.

This sequence joins TRBV6-1 and TRBJ1-2; no reliable D call. CDR3 length: 14 residues. Germline loops: CDR1 MNHNS, CDR2 SASEGT. Trimming removed 6 bases from V and 3 bases from J, with 14 bases in between. In DNA form, the CDR3 reads TGTGCCAGCAGCAGTCGGGGTTCGGACTATGGCTACACCTTC. Its protein is CASSSRGSDYGYTF.

The genes are TRBV10-2 and TRBJ2-7, with unresolved D. Germline CDR1 is WSHSY and CDR2 is SAAADI. V lost 8 bases, J lost 2 bases, and 13 bases lay in between. The CDR3 is made up of 13 amino acids. CDR3 nucleotide sequence: TGCGCCAGCGGGCGGCTAGACACCTACGAGCAGTACTTC. This codes for CASGRLDTYEQYF.

This chain joins TRBV14 and TRBJ2-7, with 16 bases fitting TRBD2. CDR1 and CDR2 from the germline V gene are SGHDN and FVKESK. After removal of 1 base from V and 4 bases from J, the junction contained 1 base not matched to a gene. The CDR3 length is 16 residues. The CDR3 spells CASSQVGLAGGYEQYF. CDR3 coding DNA: TGTGCCAGCAGCCAAGTGGGACTAGCGGGAGGGTACGAGCAGTACTTC.

The chain couples TRBV27 to TRBJ2-7, with a weak D call TRBD1 (6 bases). V lost 5 bases, J lost 2 bases, and 13 bases lay in between. Germline assignment: CDR1 MNHEY and CDR2 SMNVEV (reference sequence). The CDR3 totals 14 residues. The CDR3 DNA is TGTGCCAGCAGTACGGGGACATTCCCCTACGAGCAGTACTTC. Translation: CASSTGTFPYEQYF.

This clone has a handful of counts. The genes are TRBV5-4 and TRBJ1-1; a possible D gene is TRBD1 (6 bases). The germline CDR1 and CDR2 sequences are SGHNT and YYREEE (reference sequence). This CDR3 spans 16 amino acids. Trimming took 1 base from V and 5 from J, leaving 18 bases between them. The DNA for the CDR3 is TGTGCCAGCAGCTTGCAACACCGTCAGGGGCGTACTGAAGCTTTCTTT. The encoded protein is CASSLQHRQGRTEAFF.

This chain joins TRBV4-1 and TRBJ2-2; TRBD2 aligns across 9 bases. CDR1 MGHRA and CDR2 YSYEKL come from the germline V gene. The CDR3 covers 15 residues. J gave up 4 bases and V 7 bases, and 7 bases lay outside the gene matches. CDR3 bases: TGCGCCAGCACGGCGGGAGGGGGGCTCACCGGGGAGCTGTTTTTT. Its protein is CASTAGGGLTGELFF.

This chain links TRBV6-5 with TRBJ2-6; D remains ambiguous. V gave up 7 bases and J gave up 4 bases, with 8 bases separating them. Germline V gene sequence: CDR1 MNHEY, CDR2 SVGAGI. The CDR3 has 13 residues. The CDR3 spells CASTRPGANVLTF. DNA for the CDR3: TGTGCCAGCACTCGCCCGGGGGCCAACGTCCTGACTTTC.

The chain has TRBV7-2 and TRBJ2-5, with TRBD2 matching 7 bases. The CDR3 length is 16 residues. V was pared by 4 bases and J by 0 bases, with 8 bases of the junction left unmatched. Germline-derived CDR1 and CDR2 are SGHTA and FQGNSA. CDR3 amino acids: CASSYRLAEYQETQYF. The DNA of the CDR3 is TGTGCCAGCAGCTACAGACTAGCAGAGTACCAAGAGACCCAGTACTTC.

The chain employs TRBV19 and TRBJ2-2; D perhaps matches TRBD2 (5 bases). The V end was cut by 2 bases, the J end by 1 base, with 14 bases between. CDR3 length equals 17 residues. Germline-derived CDR1 and CDR2 are LNHDA and SQIVND (reference sequence). CDR3 loop: CASSIKSRGLNTGELFF. In DNA, the CDR3 is TGTGCCAGTAGTATAAAGTCGCGCGGGCTGAACACCGGGGAGCTGTTTTTT. Supplemented by reference TRBV19 and TRBJ2-2, the full variable domain reads DGGITQSPKYLFRKEGQNVTLSCEQNLNHDAMYWYRQDPGQGLRLIYYSQIVNDFQKGDIAEGYSVSREKKESFPLTVTSAQKNPTAFYLCASSIKSRGLNTGELFFGEGSRLTVL.

The chain has TRBV19 and TRBJ1-5; unclear D gene. Trimming took off 5 bases at V and 5 bases at J, with 10 bases between the two ends. This CDR3 has 13 residues. CDR1 and CDR2 (germline): LNHDA, SQIVND (reference sequence). CDR3 sequence reads: CASSSSGDQPQHF. CDR3 coding DNA: TGTGCCAGTAGTTCCAGTGGTGATCAGCCCCAGCATTTT. The full variable domain, its missing parts supplied by reference TRBV19 and TRBJ1-5, is DGGITQSPKYLFRKEGQNVTLSCEQNLNHDAMYWYRQDPGQGLRLIYYSQIVNDFQKGDIAEGYSVSREKKESFPLTVTSAQKNPTAFYLCASSSSGDQPQHFGDGTRLSIL.

The chain has TRBV4-2 and TRBJ2-7; perhaps TRBD2 as D (6 bases). V lost 1 base, J lost 4 bases, and 11 bases lay in between. The germline gives CDR1 LGHNA, CDR2 YNFKEQ. The CDR3 totals 14 residues. CDR3 sequence: CASSQVLATYEQYF. The CDR3 nucleotides read TGTGCCAGCAGCCAAGTTCTAGCGACATACGAGCAGTACTTC.

This chain joins TRBV28 and TRBJ2-3, with TRBD2 matching over 13 bases. The CDR3 loop spans 16 amino acids. CDR1 and CDR2 from the germline V gene are MDHEN and SYDVKM. V shed 6 bases and J 2 bases; nucleotides not matched to a gene: 5. The DNA for the CDR3 is TGTGCCAGCAGGTGGACTAGCGGGAGAGTCACAGATACGCAGTATTTT. It codes for CASRWTSGRVTDTQYF.

The rearrangement uses TRBV7-3 and TRBJ2-5, with 9 bases lining up with TRBD2. CDR1 and CDR2 from the germline V gene are SGHTA and FQGTGA. The V gene end was trimmed by 3 bases and the J gene end by 3 bases; junction bases not matched to a gene: 5. CDR3 length: 15 amino acids. CDR3 nucleotides: TGTGCCAGCAGCTTCTTAGCGGGAGCAAAAGAGACCCAGTACTTC. This encodes CASSFLAGAKETQYF. Full variable domain (rest looked up from reference TRBV7-3 and TRBJ2-5): GAGVSQTPSNKVTEKGKYVELRCDPISGHTALYWYRQSLGQGPEFLIYFQGTGAADDSGLPNDRFFAVRPEGSVSTLKIQRTERGDSAVYLCASSFLAGAKETQYFGPGTRLLVL.

The V call is TRBV7-6, the J call TRBJ1-1; D not resolved. This CDR3 contains 14 residues. CDR1 and CDR2 from the germline V gene are SGHVS and FNYEAQ. Trimming removed 3 bases from V and 0 bases from J, with 8 bases in between. The CDR3 coding sequence is TGTGCCAGCAGCTTGGGCGGATTGAACACTGAAGCTTTCTTT. It yields the protein CASSLGGLNTEAFF.

CDR3 bases: TGTGCCAGTAGTACTCAACGGTCTGGAAACACCATATATTTT. Protein product: CASSTQRSGNTIYF. This chain uses TRBV19 with TRBJ1-3; D remains ambiguous. Germline assignment: CDR1 LNHDA and CDR2 SQIVND (reference sequence). V was pared by 4 bases and J by 1 base, with 8 bases between. This CDR3 region has 14 residues.